The rows below give T cell receptor beta chains drawn from one sample of a study of graft-versus-host responses after intestinal transplantation. TCRdb's table, derived via immunoSEQ multiplex PCR, lists solely in-frame clones and lacks some. The table has about 12,000 clones, roughly 93% seen once. This material consisted of PBMCs, taken 950 to 1,200 days after intestinal transplantation. The receptors come from a human patient who received an intestinal transplant, so some T cells may come from the graft donor. CDR3s include the opening cysteine and the closing phenylalanine or tryptophan. Fields, in order: D gene, J gene, clone size, V gene, CDR3 DNA, CDR3 protein. The D gene is left open where the match is weak. Only part of the rows carry a size: once, few, many, or a class if the clone is expanded.

>NA|TRBJ2-5|NA|TRBV5-5
TGTGCCAGCAGCTTGGGAGGGGTTGGAATTAAAGAGACCCAGTACTTC
CASSLGGVGIKETQYF
>NA|TRBJ2-7|NA|TRBV6-6
TGTGCCAGCAGTTACTCGAATGTGGGGTTCGACGAGCAGTACTTC
CASSYSNVGFDEQYF
>NA|TRBJ1-1|NA|TRBV5-4
TGTGCCAGCAGCGAAACTAACACTGAAGCTTTCTTT
CASSETNTEAFF
>NA|TRBJ1-4|NA|TRBV6-6
TGTGCCAGCAGTTTCTCCCTGGCTGGCAAACTGTTTTTT
CASSFSLAGKLFF
>TRBD2|TRBJ2-7|NA|TRBV4-2
TGTGCCAATCCTAGCGGGGGGAACTACGAGCAGTACTTC
CANPSGGNYEQYF
>NA|TRBJ1-4|NA|TRBV6-6
TGTGCCAGCAGTTACGGGCAGGGGTTCAATGAAAAACTGTTTTTT
CASSYGQGFNEKLFF
>NA|TRBJ2-5|NA|TRBV2
TGTGCCAGCGTGGGACAAGTTATAACAGAACAAGAGACCCAGTACTTC
CASVGQVITEQETQYF
>NA|TRBJ1-4|NA|TRBV9
TGTGCCAGCAGCCTTGACAGAGGGGGGGCTAATGAAAAACTGTTTTTT
CASSLDRGGANEKLFF
>NA|TRBJ1-3|NA|TRBV9
TGTGCCAGCAGCGTAGAGGCCGGGGCAGCCGGGAACACCATATATTTT
CASSVEAGAAGNTIYF
>TRBD1|TRBJ2-6|NA|TRBV5-1
TGCGCCAGCAGCTTGGCGGGACAGGGCTCTGGGGCCAACGTCCTGACTTTC
CASSLAGQGSGANVLTF
>NA|TRBJ1-1|once|TRBV5-1
TGCGCCAGCAGCTTGGGGGGGAACACTGAAGCTTTCTTT
CASSLGGNTEAFF
>NA|TRBJ1-3|NA|TRBV6-5
TGTGCCAGTCAAAGGGACTCTGGAAACACCATATATTTT
CASQRDSGNTIYF
>NA|TRBJ2-3|NA|TRBV4-1
TGCGCCAGCAGCCATCAAGGGACCACAGATACGCAGTATTTT
CASSHQGTTDTQYF
>NA|TRBJ1-2|NA|TRBV10-1
TGCGCCAGCAGCCCGCAGGCCAACTATGGCTACACCTTC
CASSPQANYGYTF
>NA|TRBJ2-5|NA|TRBV18
TGTGCCAGCTCACCGTCTCCCGGCGAGACCCAGTACTTC
CASSPSPGETQYF
>TRBD1|TRBJ2-7|NA|TRBV5-4
TGTGCCGTCCGGGACAGGGGTTCCTACGAGCAGTACTTC
CAVRDRGSYEQYF
>NA|TRBJ1-3|NA|TRBV4-2
TGTGCCAGCAGCCGATCGCCGACACTCGCCTCTGGAAACACCATATATTTT
CASSRSPTLASGNTIYF
>NA|TRBJ2-3|NA|TRBV6-5
TGTGCCAGCAGTTACGGAGATTGGGCCGATACGCAGTATTTT
CASSYGDWADTQYF
>NA|TRBJ2-1|NA|TRBV10-3
TGTGCCATCAGTGAGTCGGGGCTAGCCGGCAATGAGCAGTTCTTC
CAISESGLAGNEQFF
>TRBD2|TRBJ2-4|NA|TRBV4-1
TGCGCCAGCAGCCAAGATCAGGGGACTAGCGGGGTTCAGTACTTC
CASSQDQGTSGVQYF
>NA|TRBJ1-2|once|TRBV18
TGTGCCAGCTCACCGTCGGGCTATGGCTACACCTTC
CASSPSGYGYTF
>TRBD2|TRBJ2-5|NA|TRBV18
TGTGCCAGCTCCCCCGGACTAGCGGGGCAAGAGACCCAGTACTTC
CASSPGLAGQETQYF
>NA|TRBJ2-4|NA|TRBV19
TGTGCCAGTAGGGACTCTCTAGCCAAAAACATTCAGTACTTC
CASRDSLAKNIQYF
>NA|TRBJ2-7|NA|TRBV5-1
TGCGCCAGCAGCTTGGCGTTGGGGACCTTACCCTACGAGCAGTACTTC
CASSLALGTLPYEQYF
>NA|TRBJ2-1|NA|TRBV29-1
TGCAGCGGGAACCGGGACTTCGATGAGCAGTTCTTC
CSGNRDFDEQFF
>NA|TRBJ1-3|NA|TRBV18
TGTGCCAGCTCACCCGGGGTGATAGGAAACACCATATATTTT
CASSPGVIGNTIYF
>NA|TRBJ1-2|NA|TRBV2
TGTGCCAGCAGTGAAGAGGCAGGGCTTATGGGCTACACCTTC
CASSEEAGLMGYTF
>TRBD2|TRBJ2-1|NA|TRBV6-5
TGTGCCAGCAGAAACCTAGCGGGGGGCCTCGAGCAGTTCTTC
CASRNLAGGLEQFF
>TRBD2|TRBJ2-1|NA|TRBV9
TGTGCCAGCAGCGTAGGGGGACTAGCGGGGGGCAATGAGCAGTTCTTC
CASSVGGLAGGNEQFF
>NA|TRBJ1-2|NA|TRBV10-3
TGTGCCATCAGTGAGGCAGGGAACTATGGCTACACCTTC
CAISEAGNYGYTF
>NA|TRBJ1-5|NA|TRBV6-5
TGTGCCAGCAGTCCGGATAGCAATCAGCCCCAGCATTTT
CASSPDSNQPQHF
>NA|TRBJ1-6|NA|TRBV7-3
TGTGCCAGCAGCTTAGGAGGGAATTCACCCCTCCACTTT
CASSLGGNSPLHF
>TRBD2|TRBJ2-5|NA|TRBV5-4
TGTGCCAGCAGCCAAGAGGGGACTAGCGGGGGACGGGAGACCCAGTACTTC
CASSQEGTSGGRETQYF
>NA|TRBJ2-3|NA|TRBV11-2
TGTGCCAGCACCACGGGGTACCCAGATACGCAGTATTTT
CASTTGYPDTQYF
>TRBD1|TRBJ2-5|NA|TRBV9
TGTGCCAGCAGCAAACAGGGGGACGCGTACCAAGAGACCCAGTACTTC
CASSKQGDAYQETQYF
>TRBD1|TRBJ1-3|NA|TRBV7-8
TGTGCCAGCAGCGCCGACAGGGGGCCTGGAAACACCATATATTTT
CASSADRGPGNTIYF
>NA|TRBJ1-1|once|TRBV6-5
TGTGCCAGCAGTTACCTGAACAGGGACACTGAAGCTTTCTTT
CASSYLNRDTEAFF
>NA|TRBJ1-4|once|TRBV18
TGTGCCAGCTCACCTTCGAGGGGGACTAATGAAAAACTGTTTTTT
CASSPSRGTNEKLFF
>NA|TRBJ1-4|NA|TRBV5-1
TGCGCCAGCAGGGGACCAAATGAAAAACTGTTTTTT
CASRGPNEKLFF
>TRBD1|TRBJ2-5|NA|TRBV6-5
TGTGCCAGCAGTTGGACAGGGGTAAGAGGGACCCAGTACTTC
CASSWTGVRGTQYF
>TRBD1|TRBJ2-7|NA|TRBV29-1
TGCAGCGTTTGGGGACAGAACTACGAGCAGTACTTC
CSVWGQNYEQYF
>NA|TRBJ1-3|NA|TRBV6-5
TGTGCCAGCAGTTACTCCCGCGGGGCCTCTGGAAACACCATATATTTT
CASSYSRGASGNTIYF
>TRBD2|TRBJ2-5|NA|TRBV27
TGTGCCAGCAGTCCCCCGTGGGGGGGTGGGACCCAGTACTTC
CASSPPWGGGTQYF
>NA|TRBJ2-5|NA|TRBV19
TGTGCCAGTAGCGTAGGGGACAATTACCAAGAGACCCAGTACTTC
CASSVGDNYQETQYF
>NA|TRBJ2-2|NA|TRBV10-1
TGCGCCAGCAGTGCCGGTTGGGACACCGGGGAGCTGTTTTTT
CASSAGWDTGELFF
>NA|TRBJ1-5|NA|TRBV5-1
TGCGCCAGCAGCCCGGGGACGGGAAATCAGCCCCAGCATTTT
CASSPGTGNQPQHF
>NA|TRBJ2-5|NA|TRBV6-6
TGTGCCAGCAGTTGGCGCAGGGGCGGTCGAGAGACCCAGTACTTC
CASSWRRGGRETQYF
>TRBD2|TRBJ2-7|NA|TRBV29-1
TGCAGCGTGGGACTAGCGGGGGGGCACTACGAGCAGTACTTC
CSVGLAGGHYEQYF
>NA|TRBJ1-6|NA|TRBV5-1
TGCGCCAGCAGCTTGGGACCCTCTAATTCACCCCTCCACTTT
CASSLGPSNSPLHF
>NA|TRBJ1-2|NA|TRBV14
TGTGCCAGCCGACCAGGCGGGAACTATGGCTACACCTTC
CASRPGGNYGYTF
>NA|TRBJ1-2|NA|TRBV6-4
TGTGCCAGCAGTTCGGGGTTGAATTATGGCTACACCTTC
CASSSGLNYGYTF
>NA|TRBJ1-2|NA|TRBV7-6
TGTGCCACAGATTGGCGAGGTGGCTACACCTTC
CATDWRGGYTF
>NA|TRBJ2-1|NA|TRBV18
TGTGCCAGCTCACCCTCAGGGGTTGAGCAGTTCTTC
CASSPSGVEQFF